This T cell receptor beta chain originates from a study of blood T cell repertoires in COVID-19. Study-wide background: Sites in the United States, Italy and Spain provided acute and convalescent COVID-19 samples.

How the authors handled the data: Amplifying reference gene primers gave estimates of nucleated cell counts. Method: immunoSEQ multiplex PCR; TCRdb's copy keeps in-frame clones and lacks some. The V and J calls and clone size come from that table; D and trimming were worked out from the DNA. The table lists 650,000 to 800,000 clones, about 87% of them singletons. The sequenced material came from peripheral blood. The sequence was obtained from a young woman with acute or convalescent COVID-19.

The CDR3 spells CAISESVTGGLAKNIQYF. The CDR3 DNA sequence: TGTGCCATCAGTGAGTCCGTGACAGGGGGACTAGCCAAAAACATTCAGTACTTC. This chain connects TRBV10-3 to TRBJ2-4, with 9 positions matching TRBD1. Germline assignment: CDR1 ENHRY and CDR2 SYGVKD. After removal of 0 bases from V and 0 bases from J, the junction contained 6 bases not matched to a gene. The CDR3 consists of 18 residues.